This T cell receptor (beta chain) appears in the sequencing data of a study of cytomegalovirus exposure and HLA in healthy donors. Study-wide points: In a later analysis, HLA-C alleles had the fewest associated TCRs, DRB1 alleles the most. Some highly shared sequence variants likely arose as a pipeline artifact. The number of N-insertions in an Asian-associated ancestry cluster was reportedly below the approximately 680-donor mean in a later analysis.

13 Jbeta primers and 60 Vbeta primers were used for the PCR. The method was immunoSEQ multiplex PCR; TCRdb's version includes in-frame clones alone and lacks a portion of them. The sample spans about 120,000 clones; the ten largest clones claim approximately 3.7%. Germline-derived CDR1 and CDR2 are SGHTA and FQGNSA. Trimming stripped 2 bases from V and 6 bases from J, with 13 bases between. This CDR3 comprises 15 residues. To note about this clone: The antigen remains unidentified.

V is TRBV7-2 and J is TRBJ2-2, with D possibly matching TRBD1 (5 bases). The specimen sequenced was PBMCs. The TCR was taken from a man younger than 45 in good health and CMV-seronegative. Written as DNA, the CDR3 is TGTGCCAGCAGCTTAAGGGGAACCCGGGCCGGGGAGCTGTTTTTT. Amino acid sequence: CASSLRGTRAGELFF.